What follows are 14 T cell receptor beta chains derived from one specimen sequenced in a study of regulatory T cells in long-lasting Graves disease. Investigators prepared the TCR beta libraries by applying iRepertoire HTBI primers and Arm-PCR of CDR3 regions. One entry per CDR3 protein, called by TCRdb with MiXCR from the multiplex PCR reads. In the table there are around 400,000 distinct CDR3 sequences, around 20% of which are singletons. Time point indicated: persistent/refractory GD, antithyroid drugs over 5 years with positive TRAb. Scientists built the TCR library using RNA that was extracted from PBMCs. The sample was peripheral blood mononuclear cells (PBMCs), taken when the disease was refractory, from a patient treated with antithyroid drugs. The source is a female donor with Graves disease.

This clonotype occurred a few times. This chain connects TRBV6-1 to TRBJ2-6; D may be TRBD1 or TRBD2 (5 bases each). Trimming took 7 bases from V and 2 from J, leaving 12 bases between them. Germline V gene lookup returns CDR1 MNHNS and CDR2 SASEGT. The CDR3 sequence is 15 residues long. In DNA, the CDR3 is TGTGCCAGCACCGACGGGGCGGCTGGGGCCAACGTCCTGACTTTC. The encoded protein is CASTDGAAGANVLTF.

The chain links TRBV29-1 to TRBJ2-1, with 7 bases lining up with TRBD2. CDR1 is SQVTM and CDR2 is ANQGSEA in the germline V gene. The CDR3 totals 16 residues. V lost 7 bases, J lost 3 bases, and 15 bases stayed unmatched. The DNA of the CDR3 is TGCAGCGCCTTGAAAGTGGCGGGGGTGGGCTACAATGAGCAGTTCTTC. Protein: CSALKVAGVGYNEQFF.

This clonotype was counted many times. This chain links TRBV6-5 with TRBJ1-6; 7 positions match TRBD1. Losses at the gene ends were 1 base for V and 9 bases for J; bases not matched to a gene: 12. CDR1 and CDR2 (germline): MNHEY, SVGAGI. This CDR3 is built from 17 residues. The DNA of the CDR3 is TGTGCCAGCAGTTACTATGGGGTCGGGACAGAACCTTCACCCCTCCACTTT. Protein product: CASSYYGVGTEPSPLHF.

This clonotype was counted at least ten times. CDR3 sequence: CASSGGLAGTETQYF. The CDR3 DNA sequence: TGTGCCAGCAGCGGGGGACTAGCGGGGACAGAGACCCAGTACTTC. The V call is TRBV11-2, the J call TRBJ2-5; TRBD2 agrees at 13 bases. This CDR3 is 15 amino acids long. Per the germline V gene, CDR1 is SGHAT and CDR2 is FQNNGV. V shed 5 bases, J shed 4 bases, and the junction held 4 bases outside the gene matches.

Notes on this clonotype: Just one base apart from a much larger clone, this may be a read error. The rearrangement uses TRBV27 and TRBJ2-7; TRBD1 matches at 10 bases. The V gene's germline CDR1 is MNHEY and CDR2 SMNVEV (reference sequence). This CDR3 has 15 residues. The DNA of the CDR3 is TGTGCCAGCAGTGTCCGGGACAGGGGTTCTTACGAGCAGTGCTTC. It yields the protein CASSVRDRGSYEQCF.

Only a few counts were recorded for this clonotype. V usage is TRBV7-2 and J usage is TRBJ2-7; D is uncertain. V was trimmed by 0 bases and J by 5 bases, leaving 8 bases between them. Germline CDR1 SGHTA, CDR2 FQGNSA. The CDR3 sequence is 13 residues long. This chain's CDR3 is CASSLAPGHEQYF. In nucleotides, the CDR3 is TGTGCCAGCAGCTTAGCGCCTGGGCACGAGCAGTACTTC.

With respect to this clonotype: A read error is likely here: a far larger clone is one base away. This chain joins TRBV6-2 or TRBV6-3 and TRBJ1-2; unclear D gene. Looked up from germline, CDR1 is MNHEY and CDR2 is SVGEGT. Between the trimmed V and J ends, which lost 2 bases and 7 bases, there was a span of 5 bases. This CDR3 region has 11 residues. This CDR3 reads CASSYNGGYTF. CDR3 nucleotide sequence: TGTGCCAGCAGTTACAACGGTGGCTACACCTTC.

Turning to this clonotype: It may be a read error: a sequence one base away is much more abundant. This sequence joins TRBV2 and TRBJ2-1; D not resolved. Germline CDR1 and CDR2: SNHLY and FYNNEI. V lost 5 bases and J 0 bases, leaving 11 bases between the germline ends. The length of the CDR3 is 15 residues. The CDR3 is CASSFGRSSYNEQFF. CDR3 nucleotides: TGTGCCAGCAGTTTCGGCAGGAGCTCCTACAATGAGCAGTTCTTC.

V usage is TRBV5-4 and J usage is TRBJ1-1; possible D gene TRBD1, 5 bases. The CDR3 sequence is 15 residues long. Germline lookup yields CDR1 SGHNT and CDR2 YYREEE (reference sequence). V gave up 2 bases and J gave up 1 base, with 12 bases separating them. The CDR3 coding sequence is TGTGCCAGCAGCTTCTCACGGGGGGGGAACACTGAAGCTTTCTTT. Its translation is CASSFSRGGNTEAFF.

The rearrangement joins TRBV10-3 to TRBJ2-1; TRBD2 agrees at 7 bases. Unmatched junction bases numbered 8, after V lost 8 bases and J lost 7 bases. Germline V gene lookup returns CDR1 ENHRY and CDR2 SYGVKD. The CDR3 contains 13 residues. This CDR3 is CAIGGSSKNEQFF. The CDR3 coding sequence is TGTGCCATCGGCGGGAGTTCCAAAAATGAGCAGTTCTTC.

This clonotype was detected ten times or more. This rearrangement joins TRBV6-1 to TRBJ1-5, with D tentatively TRBD1 (6 bases). The V end was cut by 7 bases, the J end by 3 bases, with 19 bases between. Germline CDR1 MNHNS, CDR2 SASEGT. The CDR3 covers 16 residues. This CDR3 reads CASTRGGGPDNQPQHF. As DNA, the CDR3 is TGTGCCAGCACTAGGGGGGGGGGGCCTGACAATCAGCCCCAGCATTTT.

This clonotype was detected a few times. This sequence joins TRBV11-2 and TRBJ2-1, with TRBD2 matching over 13 bases. Per germline, CDR1 SGHAT and CDR2 FQNNGV. The CDR3 totals 15 residues. Trimming at V came to 5 bases and at J to 8 bases, leaving 6 bases not matched to a gene. CDR3 coding DNA: TGTGCCAGCAGCCCCACTAGCGGGAGGGCCCATGAGCAGTTCTTC. Translated: CASSPTSGRAHEQFF. The variable domain in full, completed from reference TRBV11-2 and TRBJ2-1, reads EAGVAQSPRYKIIEKRQSVAFWCNPISGHATLYWYQQILGQGPKLLIQFQNNGVVDDSQLPKDRFSAERLKGVDSTLKIQPAKLEDSAVYLCASSPTSGRAHEQFFGPGTRLTVL.

This rearrangement joins TRBV12-5 to TRBJ2-6; D is unclear. V was trimmed by 3 bases and J by 0 bases, leaving 9 bases between them. There are 16 residues in the CDR3. Germline V lookup: CDR1 LGHNT, CDR2 FRNRAP. Written as DNA, the CDR3 is TGTGCTAGTGGTTTAGGTTCGTCCTCTGGGGCCAACGTCCTGACTTTC. Translation: CASGLGSSSGANVLTF.

This clonotype appeared a few times. V is TRBV4-1 and J is TRBJ1-1; 9 nucleotides agree with TRBD1. The length of the CDR3 is 17 residues. J was trimmed by 1 base and V by 5 bases; bases with no gene match: 11. Germline CDR1 and CDR2: MGHRA and YSYEKL. DNA for the CDR3: TGCGCCAGCAGCGGCTCTGGGACAGGGAGAACGAACACTGAAGCTTTCTTT. Amino acid sequence: CASSGSGTGRTNTEAFF.